This record covers a single T cell receptor beta chain. The data are from a study of blood T cell repertoires in COVID-19. Study in general: The origin of the acute and convalescent COVID-19 samples was the United States, Italy and Spain. T cells, B-cell-depleted T cells, or PBMCs supplied cDNA or gDNA.

The CDR3 consists of 17 residues. CDR1 is SNHLY and CDR2 is FYNNEI in the germline V gene. V lost 6 bases and J 9 bases, leaving 24 bases between the germline ends. Patients in Seattle were enrolled during active infection, then followed longitudinally. Per the study methods: How many nucleated cells were present was estimated from reference gene primer amplification. Sequencing used immunoSEQ multiplex PCR; TCRdb keeps in-frame clones, though not all of them. That table is the source of V, J and clone size, and D and trimming were worked out from the DNA. The table lists approximately 500,000 clones, about 89% of them singletons.

The chain uses TRBV2 and TRBJ1-6; D unclear. The sequencing sample was made of peripheral blood. The receptor comes from a woman in her forties or fifties with COVID-19, enrolled during active disease. The CDR3 loop is CASRKRTIWTGTSPLHF. In DNA form, the CDR3 reads TGTGCCAGCAGGAAGCGAACGATATGGACGGGAACTTCACCCCTCCACTTT.